The 22 T cell receptor beta chains in this list originate from one sample, sequenced in a study of T cells after posttransplantation cyclophosphamide (TCRdb year 2016). Library construction relied on the immunoSEQ multiplex PCR assay. TCRdb took over this immuneACCESS table, retaining in-frame rearrangements with V and J assigned. Such tables are incomplete; in checked studies, under half of the missing clones stem from an unresolved V gene, and the remainder is unexplained. The sample features fewer than 40,000 clones, and none is a singleton. The top ten hold under 7% of the sample. The material sequenced was PBMCs. All receptors derive from a woman in her forties or fifties in good health and a related stem cell transplant donor.

Many counts were recorded for this clone. The V call is TRBV7-9, the J call TRBJ2-4, with D uncertain. The ends were cut back, 0 bases at V and 3 bases at J, with 15 bases in the middle. This CDR3 spans 17 amino acids. CDR1 is SEHNR, CDR2 FQNEAQ, per germline (reference sequence). The CDR3 bases are TGTGCCAGCAGCTTAGCCTTGTGGCAGGTCGGCAAAAACATTCAGTACTTC. It encodes CASSLALWQVGKNIQYF.

This clone was picked up many times. The chain employs TRBV27 and TRBJ2-6; 9 nucleotides line up with TRBD1. The CDR3 has 17 amino acids. Germline loops: CDR1 MNHEY, CDR2 SMNVEV (reference sequence). V gave up 10 bases and J gave up 4 bases; unmatched junction bases: 14. CDR3 loop: CATHPGQGLGGANVLTF. The CDR3, as DNA: TGTGCCACACATCCCGGACAGGGGCTCGGAGGGGCCAACGTCCTGACTTTC.

The table lists this clone with many counts. The V call is TRBV4-3, the J call TRBJ1-3; tentative D call: TRBD1 (5 bases). The germline V and J ends were trimmed by 0 bases and 4 bases, with 19 bases remaining between them. Germline CDR1 and CDR2: LGHNA and YSLEER. This CDR3 has 18 amino acids. In DNA form, the CDR3 reads TGCGCCAGCAGCCAAGACCTCGGGGGAATCCAAAGAGGAAACACCATATATTTT. It yields the protein CASSQDLGGIQRGNTIYF.

This clone was counted at least ten times. The genes are TRBV27 and TRBJ2-7, with a weak D call TRBD1 (5 bases). The length of the CDR3 is 16 residues. Germline V lookup: CDR1 MNHEY, CDR2 SMNVEV (reference sequence). Trimming cost V 0 bases and J 0 bases, with 12 bases left between them. CDR3 protein: CASSLSPGLSSYEQYF. CDR3 DNA sequence: TGTGCCAGCAGTTTATCCCCAGGGTTAAGCTCCTACGAGCAGTACTTC.

This clone occurred many times. This chain joins TRBV2 and TRBJ1-5, with a weak D call TRBD1 (6 bases). Germline assignment: CDR1 SNHLY and CDR2 FYNNEI. The CDR3 totals 13 residues. The V and J ends lost 4 bases and 4 bases respectively, with 8 bases between them. This CDR3 reads CASSGQENQPQHF. The CDR3 DNA reads TGTGCCAGCAGTGGACAGGAAAATCAGCCCCAGCATTTT.

Ten or more counts support this clone. The chain is built from TRBV10-1 and TRBJ2-6, with D perhaps assigned TRBD1 or TRBD2 (6 bases each). V gave up 3 bases and J gave up 2 bases, with 14 bases separating them. CDR1 is WNHNN, CDR2 SYGVQD, per germline (reference sequence). This CDR3 contains 17 residues. The CDR3 coding sequence is TGCGCCAGCAGTGATGGCAGGGGAGGACCTGGGGCCAACGTCCTGACTTTC. It codes for CASSDGRGGPGANVLTF.

This clone occurred many times. The chain joins TRBV29-1 to TRBJ1-1; 8 nucleotides line up with TRBD1. Germline V gene sequence: CDR1 SQVTM, CDR2 ANQGSEA. The V gene end was trimmed by 6 bases and the J gene end by 4 bases; junction bases not matched to a gene: 10. This CDR3 is built from 14 residues. DNA of the CDR3: TGCAGCGTCTCGACAGGGGCCCTGAGCACTGAAGCTTTCTTT. Translated: CSVSTGALSTEAFF.

This clone was seen at least ten times. The chain has TRBV13 and TRBJ2-7; 8 bases are a match to TRBD1. CDR1 is PRHDT, CDR2 FYEKMQ, per germline (reference sequence). This CDR3 region has 15 residues. The junction had 8 bases not matched to a gene; V was cut back by 5 bases and J by 2 bases. The CDR3 sequence: CASSHPGQVPYEQYF. DNA of the CDR3: TGTGCCAGCAGCCACCCGGGACAGGTACCCTACGAGCAGTACTTC.

The table lists this clone with many counts. This rearrangement joins TRBV5-1 to TRBJ2-1; 9 positions agree with TRBD2. The CDR3 has 15 residues. With 2 bases clipped from V and 7 bases from J, the junction kept 7 bases outside the gene matches. Per the germline V gene, CDR1 is SGHRS and CDR2 is YFSETQ. The CDR3 sequence: CASSFRAGGGNEQFF. In DNA, the CDR3 is TGCGCCAGCAGCTTTCGGGCGGGAGGGGGTAATGAGCAGTTCTTC. Supplemented by reference TRBV5-1 and TRBJ2-1, the full variable domain reads KAGVTQTPRYLIKTRGQQVTLSCSPISGHRSVSWYQQTPGQGLQFLFEYFSETQRNKGNFPGRFSGRQFSNSRSEMNVSTLELGDSALYLCASSFRAGGGNEQFFGPGTRLTVL.

The V gene is TRBV9, the J gene TRBJ2-2, with D possibly matching TRBD1 (6 bases). Per the germline V gene, CDR1 is SGDLS and CDR2 is YYNGEE. The CDR3 extends over 15 amino acids. The V end was cut by 0 bases, the J end by 6 bases, with 12 bases between. CDR3 residues: CASSVASGTPGELFF. CDR3 sequence (DNA): TGTGCCAGCAGCGTAGCCTCCGGGACACCCGGGGAGCTGTTTTTT.

The chain is built from TRBV30 and TRBJ2-3; 8 bases are a match to TRBD1. V gave up 4 bases and J gave up 2 bases; unmatched junction bases: 8. The CDR3 extends over 15 amino acids. The V gene's germline CDR1 is GTSNPN and CDR2 SVGIG (reference sequence). CDR3 region: CAWIDRGRNTDTQYF. The CDR3 DNA follows: TGTGCCTGGATTGACAGGGGACGTAACACAGATACGCAGTATTTT. Drawing the rest from reference TRBV30 and TRBJ2-3, the complete variable domain is SQTIHQWPATLVQPVGSPLSLECTVEGTSNPNLYWYRQAAGRGLQLLFYSVGIGQISSEVPQNLSASRPQDRQFILSSKKLLLSDSGFYLCAWIDRGRNTDTQYFGPGTRLTVL.

This clone was picked up many times. The gene calls are TRBV9 and TRBJ2-2; D perhaps matches TRBD1 (6 bases). CDR1 SGDLS and CDR2 YYNGEE come from the germline V gene. The CDR3 runs to 17 residues. Trimming took 0 bases from V and 4 from J, leaving 16 bases between them. DNA for the CDR3: TGTGCCAGCAGCGTAGAGGGGGAGTATCGGGGCACCGGGGAGCTGTTTTTT. Its translation is CASSVEGEYRGTGELFF.

This clone was counted ten times or more. This rearrangement joins TRBV6-5 to TRBJ1-4; D is unclear. The CDR3 loop spans 14 amino acids. The V and J ends lost 5 bases and 6 bases respectively, with 13 bases between them. CDR1 and CDR2 (germline): MNHEY, SVGAGI. For the CDR3, the DNA is TGTGCCAGCAGTCCACGGGGTACCGATGAAAAACTGTTTTTT. This codes for CASSPRGTDEKLFF.

This rearrangement joins TRBV30 to TRBJ2-3; 13 bases agree with TRBD2. The CDR3 extends over 14 amino acids. V shed 1 base, J shed 7 bases, and the junction held 2 bases outside the gene matches. Germline values: CDR1 GTSNPN, CDR2 SVGIG (reference sequence). CDR3 amino acids: CAWSGLAGGYTQYF. In nucleotides, the CDR3 is TGTGCCTGGAGTGGACTAGCGGGAGGATATACGCAGTATTTT.

The sample holds many counts of this clone. The chain links TRBV5-6 to TRBJ2-2, with TRBD1 matching over 11 bases. V was pared by 3 bases and J by 7 bases, with 2 bases of the junction left unmatched. CDR1 is SGHDT and CDR2 is YYEEEE in the germline V gene. The CDR3 spans 14 residues. As DNA, the CDR3 is TGTGCCAGCAGCTGGGACAGGGGGGGCGGGGAGCTGTTTTTT. Translation: CASSWDRGGGELFF.

This clone was counted at least ten times. The chain employs TRBV28 and TRBJ2-7; 15 nucleotides match TRBD2. Unmatched junction bases numbered 7, after V lost 10 bases and J lost 6 bases. In germline, CDR1 is MDHEN, CDR2 SYDVKM. This CDR3 has 14 amino acids. The CDR3 region is CATNRGLAGGEQYF. CDR3 nucleotide sequence: TGTGCCACCAACAGGGGACTAGCGGGAGGCGAGCAGTACTTC.

This clone occurred many times. The V and J genes are TRBV5-6 and TRBJ1-1, with a possible D match to TRBD1 (5 bases). Germline-derived CDR1 and CDR2 are SGHDT and YYEEEE. Trimming removed 3 bases at V and 7 bases at J, with 10 bases between. This CDR3 is 12 amino acids long. The CDR3 here is CASSSQGGEAFF. For the CDR3, the DNA is TGTGCCAGCAGCTCTCAGGGAGGTGAAGCTTTCTTT.

This clone has ten or more counts. V and J are TRBV4-1 and TRBJ2-7; the D is unclear. V gave up 4 bases and J gave up 5 bases, with 12 bases separating them. The CDR3 loop spans 13 amino acids. Germline V CDR1 and CDR2: MGHRA, YSYEKL. In DNA form, the CDR3 reads TGCGCCAGCAGCCCGCGTCTCCGCCACGAGCAGTACTTC. It specifies CASSPRLRHEQYF.

This clone has a count of ten or more. V usage is TRBV27 and J usage is TRBJ2-3; unclear D gene. V dropped 2 bases and J dropped 6 bases, with 9 bases sitting between them. Germline CDR1 reads MNHEY; CDR2 reads SMNVEV (reference sequence). The CDR3 consists of 13 residues. The CDR3 DNA reads as TGTGCCAGCAGTTTAGTCTCGTCGGATACGCAGTATTTT. It codes for CASSLVSSDTQYF.

In its sample, this clone was seen many times. This chain links TRBV18 with TRBJ2-7, with 9 bases matching TRBD1. V shed 6 bases, J shed 0 bases, and the junction held 6 bases outside the gene matches. Germline assignment: CDR1 KGHSH and CDR2 LQKENI. This CDR3 contains 15 residues. This chain's CDR3 is CASSGWDRVSYEQYF. The CDR3 region has the DNA TGTGCCAGCTCGGGCTGGGACAGGGTCTCCTACGAGCAGTACTTC.

This clone was found many times. CDR3 amino acids: CASSYSSVGGDRTDTQYF. The CDR3 DNA is TGTGCCAGCAGTTACTCCAGCGTTGGGGGGGATCGCACAGATACGCAGTATTTT. The chain combines TRBV6-2 or TRBV6-3 with TRBJ2-3, with 7 bases lining up with TRBD2. CDR1 and CDR2 from the germline V gene are MNHEY and SVGEGT. The CDR3 runs 18 residues. Trimming cost V 0 bases and J 1 base; bases outside gene matches: 10.

This clone showed up many times. The genes are TRBV12-5 and TRBJ2-1, with 14 positions matching TRBD2. V lost 5 bases to trimming and J lost 8 bases; unmatched junction nucleotides: 5. The CDR3 spans 15 residues. The germline gives CDR1 LGHNT, CDR2 FRNRAP. The CDR3 sequence is CASGTGLAGVDEQFF. The CDR3, as DNA: TGTGCTAGTGGTACGGGACTAGCGGGAGTCGATGAGCAGTTCTTC.